Listed below are T cell receptor beta chains from one sample, sequenced in a study of T cell changes during pregnancy in multiple sclerosis. The repertoire was sequenced with immunoSEQ multiplex PCR; TCRdb's copy has only in-frame clones and lacks some. This sample has approximately 18,000 clones, with roughly four fifths found just once. The sample consisted of CD8+ T cells from peripheral blood mononuclear cells, taken in the second trimester of pregnancy. The receptors were gathered from a female donor in good health, enrolled as a control in a pregnancy study. Each CDR3 is given with its conserved first and last residue. Each record gives: D gene, V gene, J gene, clone size, CDR3 DNA, CDR3 protein. A D gene is named only where the DNA matches it firmly. Expanded clones are given a class, and other clones once, few, many or no size at all.

TRBD1,TRBV7-8,TRBJ2-7,medium-sized,TGTGCCAGCAGCTTCATGGGACAGGGTGGAGAGCAGTACTTC,CASSFMGQGGEQYF
TRBD1,TRBV2,TRBJ1-2,.,TGTGCCGGCCAGGGGGGCTATGGCTACACCTTC,CAGQGGYGYTF
.,TRBV25-1,TRBJ1-1,.,TGTGCCAGCAAAAGAGGAGGGAACACTGAAGCTTTCTTT,CASKRGGNTEAFF
.,TRBV7-3,TRBJ1-1,.,TGTGCCAGCAGCTTAGACGGGAGTAACACTGAAGCTTTCTTT,CASSLDGSNTEAFF
.,TRBV4-1,TRBJ1-1,.,TGCGCCAGCAGTAAACCGGGGAACACTGAAGCTTTCTTT,CASSKPGNTEAFF
TRBD2,TRBV6-7,TRBJ2-1,.,TGTGCCAGCAGTCCTAGGGGCGGGGGGACCAACAATGAGCAGTTCTTC,CASSPRGGGTNNEQFF
.,TRBV7-2,TRBJ1-1,few,TGTGCCAGCAGACCAGGCGGGGGGTCTGAAGCTTTCTTT,CASRPGGGSEAFF
.,TRBV27,TRBJ1-6,.,TGTGCCAGCAGTTTAGGCGGTTCACCCCTCCACTTT,CASSLGGSPLHF
TRBD2,TRBV4-3,TRBJ2-2,.,TGCGCCAGCAGCCGAAGTAGCGGGGGGGCGACCACCGGGGAGCTGTTTTTT,CASSRSSGGATTGELFF
TRBD1,TRBV7-9,TRBJ2-5,.,TGTGCCAGCAGCCCCAAGGGACAGCATCAAGAGACCCAGTACTTC,CASSPKGQHQETQYF
.,TRBV7-3,TRBJ2-5,.,TGTGCCAGCAGCCTACTACCGGGGGAGACCCAGTACTTC,CASSLLPGETQYF
TRBD1,TRBV11-2,TRBJ1-2,.,TGTGCCAGCAGCTTAGAGGCAGGGGGCTACTATGGCTACACCTTC,CASSLEAGGYYGYTF
.,TRBV28,TRBJ2-7,.,TGTGCCAGCAGTTTTGGGGGGTACTACGAGCAGTACTTC,CASSFGGYYEQYF
.,TRBV11-2,TRBJ1-1,.,TGTGCCAGCAGCCCACGACAGGCCGGCTCCGAAGCTTTCTTT,CASSPRQAGSEAFF
TRBD1,TRBV28,TRBJ1-2,.,TGTGCCAGCAGTTTATCAGGGGGGTATGGCTACACCTTC,CASSLSGGYGYTF
.,TRBV19,TRBJ1-2,.,TGTGCCAGTTCCTATATGCCGCTTGGCCCCCGGGACTTC,CASSYMPLGPRDF
.,TRBV4-1,TRBJ2-5,.,TGCGCCAGCAGCCAACCCGCGGGGTCACAAGAGACCCAGTACTTC,CASSQPAGSQETQYF
.,TRBV10-2,TRBJ1-1,.,TGCGCCAGCAGTGATGGGCCGGGGAATACTGAAGCTTTCTTT,CASSDGPGNTEAFF
.,TRBV9,TRBJ2-1,.,TGTGCCAGCAGCGTATGGTGGGCCTCCTACAATGAGCAGTTCTTC,CASSVWWASYNEQFF
.,TRBV6-4,TRBJ2-2,few,TGTGCCAGCAGCCCCGCGAACACCGGGGAGCTGTTTTTT,CASSPANTGELFF
.,TRBV6-5,TRBJ1-1,once,TGTGCTAGCAGTCTGGACACGAACACTGAAGCTTTCTTT,CASSLDTNTEAFF
TRBD1,TRBV4-3,TRBJ2-7,once,TGCGCCAGCAGCCACAAGACAGGGGAACCCTACGAGCAGTACTTC,CASSHKTGEPYEQYF
.,TRBV7-9,TRBJ2-7,.,TGTGCCAGCAGCCTCCCACGCTACGAGCAGTACTTC,CASSLPRYEQYF
.,TRBV5-1,TRBJ1-3,.,TGCGCCAGCAGCTTGGCACAGGCGGGGGCTGGAAACACCATATATTTT,CASSLAQAGAGNTIYF
.,TRBV20-1,TRBJ2-2,once,TGCAGTGTGGAGGAGGTCGGGGAGCTGTTTTTT,CSVEEVGELFF
TRBD2,TRBV19,TRBJ2-7,.,TGTGCCAGTAGTAAGACCACACCTAGCGGGTCCTACGAGCAGTACTTC,CASSKTTPSGSYEQYF
TRBD1,TRBV7-8,TRBJ1-2,.,TGTGCCAGCGGAAAAACAAACTATCCGGGACAGGGGAACTATGGCTACACCTTC,CASGKTNYPGQGNYGYTF
.,TRBV7-2,TRBJ1-5,.,TGTGCCAGCAGCCTCGAGGCCACATTGCTTCAGCCCCAGCATTTT,CASSLEATLLQPQHF
TRBD2,TRBV9,TRBJ2-1,.,TGTGCCAGCAGCCACTCCGGGGGGGGCCTTGGGGAGCAGTTCTTC,CASSHSGGGLGEQFF
TRBD2,TRBV4-3,TRBJ2-5,.,TGCGCCAGCAGCCAAGGGACTAGCGGGGGTGAGACCCAGTACTTC,CASSQGTSGGETQYF
.,TRBV19,TRBJ1-1,.,TGTGCCAGTAGCCTTGGGAGGAACACTGAAGCTTTCTTT,CASSLGRNTEAFF
TRBD1,TRBV6-5,TRBJ1-4,.,TGTGCCAGCATGGACAGGGAAGGTTACGAAAAACTGTTTTTT,CASMDREGYEKLFF
TRBD1,TRBV5-1,TRBJ2-5,medium-sized,TGCGCCAGCAGCCAATCCTCCGGACAGGGGGAGACCCAGTACTTC,CASSQSSGQGETQYF
.,TRBV5-6,TRBJ1-2,.,TGTGCCAGCAGCTTTGGAGCGTATGGCTACACCTTC,CASSFGAYGYTF
TRBD2,TRBV7-8,TRBJ2-7,.,TGTGCCAGCAGCTTAGCTCTGGGACTAGCAGCTATCTACGAGCAGTACTTC,CASSLALGLAAIYEQYF
.,TRBV4-3,TRBJ1-3,once,TGCGCCAGCAGCCAAGAAGGGATCAGGGATCCTGGTGGAAACACCATATATTTT,CASSQEGIRDPGGNTIYF
TRBD1,TRBV27,TRBJ1-4,.,TGTGCCAGCAGTTTGGGACAGGGGAGGGAAAAACTGTTTTTT,CASSLGQGREKLFF
TRBD1,TRBV2,TRBJ1-5,.,TGTGCCAGCAGTGGCGGGACAGGGAATCAGCCCCAGCATTTT,CASSGGTGNQPQHF
TRBD1,TRBV7-3,TRBJ2-1,.,TGTGCCAGCAGCTTGGTGGGACAGGGGTACAATGAGCAGTTCTTC,CASSLVGQGYNEQFF
.,TRBV4-3,TRBJ1-1,.,TGCGCCAGCAGCCAAGATGGCAGAAACACTGAAGCTTTCTTT,CASSQDGRNTEAFF
TRBD2,TRBV4-1,TRBJ2-7,.,TGCGCCAGCAGCCAGACGGGACTAGGTGCCTCCGAGCAGTACTTC,CASSQTGLGASEQYF
TRBD2,TRBV19,TRBJ2-1,.,TGTGCCAGTAGTAACCTAGCGGGTCTTAACTACAATGAGCAGTTCTTC,CASSNLAGLNYNEQFF
.,TRBV2,TRBJ2-4,.,TGTGCCAGCAGTGAAGCGCAGGCCAAAAACATTCAGTACTTC,CASSEAQAKNIQYF
TRBD1,TRBV9,TRBJ2-7,.,TGTGCCAGCAGCGTAGGGGGGACAGGGGGCTACGAGCAGTACTTC,CASSVGGTGGYEQYF
.,TRBV6-1,TRBJ1-2,.,TGTGCCAGCAGGTCTCCAGGCGGGAACTATGGCTACACCTTC,CASRSPGGNYGYTF
.,TRBV28,TRBJ1-1,few,TGTGCCAGCAGTACCGACCTCCTAGGGGGTGAAGCTTTCTTT,CASSTDLLGGEAFF
.,TRBV2,TRBJ1-2,.,TGTGCCAGCAGTGAGACAGAAAACTATGGCTACACCTTC,CASSETENYGYTF
TRBD1,TRBV13,TRBJ2-7,.,TGTGCCAGCAGCGGGAGACAGGGAATCTACGAGCAGTACTTC,CASSGRQGIYEQYF
.,TRBV4-3,TRBJ1-2,.,TGCGCCAGCAGCCAAGTTTATTTCGAGCGGGATGGCTACACCTTC,CASSQVYFERDGYTF
TRBD2,TRBV7-9,TRBJ2-5,.,TGTGCCAGCAGCAAGACTAGCTGGGGGGGGGAGACCCAGTACTTC,CASSKTSWGGETQYF
TRBD2,TRBV28,TRBJ2-1,few,TGTGCCAGCAGTTTCCGAACTAGCGGGGGGGGAGCCTACAATGAGCAGTTCTTC,CASSFRTSGGGAYNEQFF
TRBD2,TRBV7-3,TRBJ2-5,.,TGTGCCAGCAGCCCAACCGGGGGGGCTGAGACCCAGTACTTC,CASSPTGGAETQYF
.,TRBV7-7,TRBJ1-6,.,TGTGCTAGCAGCTCACGAGGGAGGCCCTATAATTCACCCCTCCACTTT,CASSSRGRPYNSPLHF
.,TRBV7-3,TRBJ2-7,.,TGTGCCAGCAGCTTTGAGGCCTCCTACGAGCAGTACTTC,CASSFEASYEQYF
.,TRBV5-1,TRBJ2-1,.,TGCGCCAGCCGGGAGAGAGGGAATGAGCAGTTCTTC,CASRERGNEQFF
.,TRBV7-9,TRBJ1-1,.,TGTGCCAGCAGCCTCAGTGGCACTGAAGCTTTCTTT,CASSLSGTEAFF
.,TRBV6-5,TRBJ2-5,.,TGTGCCAGCAGTTACTCGACCAGGGGCGAAGAGACCCAGTACTTC,CASSYSTRGEETQYF
.,TRBV11-2,TRBJ2-5,.,TGTGCCAGCAGCTTAGATTACTCCGGGAAGGGGGGGGACCAAGAGACCCAGTACTTC,CASSLDYSGKGGDQETQYF
TRBD1,TRBV28,TRBJ2-7,.,TGTGCCAGCAGCAACGAAGGGGGCCTCCCCTACGAGCAGTACTTC,CASSNEGGLPYEQYF
.,TRBV6-1,TRBJ1-1,few,TGTGCCGCAGGACTCCGGGGCACTGAAGCTTTCTTT,CAAGLRGTEAFF